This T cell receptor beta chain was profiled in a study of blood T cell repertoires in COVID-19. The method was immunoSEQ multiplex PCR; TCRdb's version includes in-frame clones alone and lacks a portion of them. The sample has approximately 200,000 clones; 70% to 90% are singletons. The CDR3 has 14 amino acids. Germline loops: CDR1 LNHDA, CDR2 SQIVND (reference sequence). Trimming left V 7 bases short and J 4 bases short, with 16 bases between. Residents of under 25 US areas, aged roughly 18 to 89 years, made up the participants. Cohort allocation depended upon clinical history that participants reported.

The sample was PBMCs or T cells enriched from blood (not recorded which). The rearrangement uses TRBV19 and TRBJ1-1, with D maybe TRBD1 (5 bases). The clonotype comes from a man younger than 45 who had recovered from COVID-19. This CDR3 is CASKGSTGGTEAFF. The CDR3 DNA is TGTGCCAGTAAAGGGTCCACCGGGGGCACTGAAGCTTTCTTT.